The rows below give T cell receptor beta chains drawn from one sample of a study of T-cell memory formation after mild COVID-19. In TCRdb, the 5' RACE reads were re-called with MiXCR into one record per CDR3 protein. The sample shows roughly 350,000 distinct CDR3 sequences, around 13% of them seen only once. The sequenced sample consisted of PBMCs or a T cell subset sorted from them (not recorded which). The receptor source for this set is a man younger than 35 who had mild COVID-19 (a few samples of this study predate the infection). Cell type and time point are not known. The CDR3 runs from the conserved cysteine through the conserved F or W. The order of the fields is J gene, clone size, D gene, V gene, CDR3 DNA, CDR3 protein. A D gene is named only where the DNA matches it firmly. Expanded clones get a size class; other rows say once, few or many, or leave the size out.

j_gene: TRBJ1-2; abundance: few; d_gene: -; v_gene: TRBV10-3; CDR3nt: TGTGCCATCAGGTTGCAGGGCCGCTCGAACTATGGCTACACCTTC; CDR3aa: CAIRLQGRSNYGYTF
j_gene: TRBJ2-7; abundance: -; d_gene: TRBD2; v_gene: TRBV5-1; CDR3nt: TGCGCCAGCAGCACGGGACTAGCGGGGATCGACGAGCAGTACTTC; CDR3aa: CASSTGLAGIDEQYF
j_gene: TRBJ1-2; abundance: -; d_gene: -; v_gene: TRBV7-2; CDR3nt: TGTGCCAGCAGCGCTCGGGTCAGGGCTATCTATGGCTACACCTTC; CDR3aa: CASSARVRAIYGYTF
j_gene: TRBJ2-7; abundance: many; d_gene: TRBD1; v_gene: TRBV6-6; CDR3nt: TGTGCCAGCATGCCGGGACAGGGTGAGCCCGAGCAGTACTTC; CDR3aa: CASMPGQGEPEQYF
j_gene: TRBJ1-2; abundance: -; d_gene: -; v_gene: TRBV20-1; CDR3nt: TGCAGTGCTAGAATCCCACGGGACCGCTATGGCTACACCTTC; CDR3aa: CSARIPRDRYGYTF
j_gene: TRBJ2-2; abundance: few; d_gene: -; v_gene: TRBV13; CDR3nt: TGTGCCACCAACCACGTGGACAGATCGAACACCGGGGAGCTGTTTTTT; CDR3aa: CATNHVDRSNTGELFF
j_gene: TRBJ1-2; abundance: few; d_gene: -; v_gene: TRBV3-1; CDR3nt: TGTGCCAGCAGCCATCGGGGCAGAGCTAACTATGGCTACACCTTC; CDR3aa: CASSHRGRANYGYTF
j_gene: TRBJ2-5; abundance: many; d_gene: TRBD1; v_gene: TRBV7-2; CDR3nt: TGTGCCAGCAGCACGGGACAGGGACAGACCCAGTACTTC; CDR3aa: CASSTGQGQTQYF
j_gene: TRBJ1-1; abundance: -; d_gene: TRBD1; v_gene: TRBV6-1; CDR3nt: TGTGCCAGTACGGGACAGGGGCGTACTGAAGCTTTCTTT; CDR3aa: CASTGQGRTEAFF
j_gene: TRBJ1-6; abundance: few; d_gene: TRBD1; v_gene: TRBV9; CDR3nt: TGTGCCAGCAGCGTAGATCTAGACAGGGGATCACCCCTCCACTTT; CDR3aa: CASSVDLDRGSPLHF
j_gene: TRBJ2-2; abundance: many; d_gene: -; v_gene: TRBV12-3/TRBV12-4; CDR3nt: TGTGCCAGCAGTCTTCTTCGAGGCACCGGGGAGCTGTTTTTT; CDR3aa: CASSLLRGTGELFF
j_gene: TRBJ2-5; abundance: -; d_gene: -; v_gene: TRBV5-6; CDR3nt: TGTGCCAGCAGCTTTTCCAGGGAAGAGACCCAGTACTTC; CDR3aa: CASSFSREETQYF
j_gene: TRBJ2-5; abundance: -; d_gene: TRBD1; v_gene: TRBV7-9; CDR3nt: TGTGCCAGCAGCCGGGACAGCCTACAAGAGACCCAGTACTTC; CDR3aa: CASSRDSLQETQYF
j_gene: TRBJ2-5; abundance: many; d_gene: -; v_gene: TRBV10-3; CDR3nt: TGTGCCATCAGTTTTGGACCTGGGGAGACCCAGTACTTC; CDR3aa: CAISFGPGETQYF
j_gene: TRBJ2-1; abundance: -; d_gene: -; v_gene: TRBV7-6; CDR3nt: TGTGCCAGCAGCTCCAGTCACAATGAGCAGTTCTTC; CDR3aa: CASSSSHNEQFF
j_gene: TRBJ1-6; abundance: -; d_gene: -; v_gene: TRBV20-1; CDR3nt: TGCAGTGCCACTCCCCCCGCAGGTTCACCCCTCCACTTT; CDR3aa: CSATPPAGSPLHF
j_gene: TRBJ2-3; abundance: -; d_gene: TRBD2; v_gene: TRBV20-1; CDR3nt: TGCAGTGCTGAGCCCGGGACTAGTTTGGATACGCAGTATTTT; CDR3aa: CSAEPGTSLDTQYF
j_gene: TRBJ2-1; abundance: many; d_gene: TRBD1; v_gene: TRBV5-1; CDR3nt: TGCGCCAGCAGCCACACGACAGGGGAGAATATGTACAATGAGCAGTTCTTC; CDR3aa: CASSHTTGENMYNEQFF
j_gene: TRBJ2-3; abundance: few; d_gene: -; v_gene: TRBV2; CDR3nt: TGTGCCAGCAGCTTGGTAGCGCCGGGAGATACGCAGTATTTT; CDR3aa: CASSLVAPGDTQYF
j_gene: TRBJ2-1; abundance: -; d_gene: -; v_gene: TRBV10-1; CDR3nt: TGCGCCAGCAGTGATCCCAGGGGTAGCTCCTACAATGAGCAGTTCTTC; CDR3aa: CASSDPRGSSYNEQFF
j_gene: TRBJ1-4; abundance: few; d_gene: -; v_gene: TRBV7-8; CDR3nt: TGTGCCAGCAGCGGAAGGAAAGATGGACGGTTGTTTTTT; CDR3aa: CASSGRKDGRLFF
j_gene: TRBJ1-1; abundance: -; d_gene: -; v_gene: TRBV12-5; CDR3nt: TGTGCTAGTGTCCGGGACATCCCCCATCAAGCTTTCTTT; CDR3aa: CASVRDIPHQAFF
j_gene: TRBJ2-7; abundance: few; d_gene: -; v_gene: TRBV9; CDR3nt: TGTGCCAGCAGCGTATCCGGCAGGGGTACCTACGAGCAGTACTTC; CDR3aa: CASSVSGRGTYEQYF
j_gene: TRBJ2-2; abundance: few; d_gene: -; v_gene: TRBV7-9; CDR3nt: TGTGCCAGCCCCCCCCGGGCCGGGGCTGGGACCGGGGAGCTGTTTTTT; CDR3aa: CASPPRAGAGTGELFF
j_gene: TRBJ1-1; abundance: few; d_gene: -; v_gene: TRBV5-6; CDR3nt: TGTGCCAGCAGCTTGGCCTCCTGGAACACTGAAGCTTTCTTT; CDR3aa: CASSLASWNTEAFF
j_gene: TRBJ2-3; abundance: few; d_gene: -; v_gene: TRBV11-2; CDR3nt: TGTGCCAGCAGCTTATCCCCGGGTCCAGATACGCAGTATTTT; CDR3aa: CASSLSPGPDTQYF
j_gene: TRBJ2-5; abundance: -; d_gene: TRBD1; v_gene: TRBV27; CDR3nt: TGTGCCAGCAGACCTACAGGGGGCGGTTGGGAGACCCAGTACTTC; CDR3aa: CASRPTGGGWETQYF
j_gene: TRBJ2-2; abundance: -; d_gene: -; v_gene: TRBV14; CDR3nt: TGTGCCAGCAGCCAAGAAATTGGGATCAACGGGGAGCTGTTTTTT; CDR3aa: CASSQEIGINGELFF
j_gene: TRBJ2-1; abundance: few; d_gene: -; v_gene: TRBV7-2; CDR3nt: TGTGCCAGCAGCCCCCAAAGGGGGGCCAATGAGCAGTTCTTC; CDR3aa: CASSPQRGANEQFF
j_gene: TRBJ1-2; abundance: -; d_gene: -; v_gene: TRBV15; CDR3nt: TGTGCCACCAGCAGGGGTACAACTGGCTACACCTTC; CDR3aa: CATSRGTTGYTF
j_gene: TRBJ1-6; abundance: -; d_gene: -; v_gene: TRBV29-1; CDR3nt: TGCAGCGTTGGAACGGGGGCGAATTCACCCCTCCACTTT; CDR3aa: CSVGTGANSPLHF
j_gene: TRBJ1-6; abundance: few; d_gene: TRBD1; v_gene: TRBV7-6; CDR3nt: TGTGCCGTCGGACAGGGTGGAAATTCACCCCTCCACTTT; CDR3aa: CAVGQGGNSPLHF
j_gene: TRBJ2-3; abundance: -; d_gene: TRBD2; v_gene: TRBV20-1; CDR3nt: TGCAGTGCCCGCGGAGGACTAGCGGGGACAGATACGCAGTATTTT; CDR3aa: CSARGGLAGTDTQYF
j_gene: TRBJ2-3; abundance: few; d_gene: -; v_gene: TRBV5-1; CDR3nt: TGCGCCAGCAGCGCCCGAGGAGGCGGGAACACAGATACGCAGTATTTT; CDR3aa: CASSARGGGNTDTQYF
j_gene: TRBJ2-6; abundance: few; d_gene: -; v_gene: TRBV21-1; CDR3nt: TGTGCCAGCATCCAAGCGGTACCGGGGGCCAACGTCCTGACTTTC; CDR3aa: CASIQAVPGANVLTF
j_gene: TRBJ2-1; abundance: -; d_gene: -; v_gene: TRBV12-3/TRBV12-4; CDR3nt: TGTGCCAGCACCTACGGGGCGGCGGATGAGCAGTTCTTC; CDR3aa: CASTYGAADEQFF
j_gene: TRBJ1-1; abundance: many; d_gene: -; v_gene: TRBV5-1; CDR3nt: TGCGCCAGCAGCTTCGGATTCGGCAACACTGAAGCTTTCTTT; CDR3aa: CASSFGFGNTEAFF
j_gene: TRBJ2-5; abundance: -; d_gene: -; v_gene: TRBV6-2/TRBV6-3; CDR3nt: TGTGCCAGCACGAAACCCGTGAGCCAAGAGACCCAGTACTTC; CDR3aa: CASTKPVSQETQYF
j_gene: TRBJ2-7; abundance: many; d_gene: -; v_gene: TRBV5-1; CDR3nt: TGCGCCAGCAGCTCCGAAGGGGCCACTACGGGGGAGCAGTACTTC; CDR3aa: CASSSEGATTGEQYF
j_gene: TRBJ2-1; abundance: -; d_gene: TRBD2; v_gene: TRBV4-1; CDR3nt: TGCGCCAGCAGCCCTTTCGGGGGGAACTCCTACAATGAGCAGTTCTTC; CDR3aa: CASSPFGGNSYNEQFF
j_gene: TRBJ2-1; abundance: -; d_gene: -; v_gene: TRBV7-6; CDR3nt: TGTGCCAGCAGCCAAGGACCGGGCGATGAGCAGTTCTTC; CDR3aa: CASSQGPGDEQFF
j_gene: TRBJ2-7; abundance: -; d_gene: -; v_gene: TRBV20-1; CDR3nt: TGCAGTGCTAGAGGACAGGTCCACGAGCAGTACTTC; CDR3aa: CSARGQVHEQYF
j_gene: TRBJ1-1; abundance: -; d_gene: -; v_gene: TRBV6-5; CDR3nt: TGTGCCAGCAGTTACTCGGAAGGGCAGGGGTATGAAGCTTTCTTT; CDR3aa: CASSYSEGQGYEAFF
j_gene: TRBJ2-3; abundance: few; d_gene: -; v_gene: TRBV4-1; CDR3nt: TGCGCCAGCAGCCAAGGAAGAATACTCACAGATACGCAGTATTTT; CDR3aa: CASSQGRILTDTQYF
j_gene: TRBJ1-4; abundance: -; d_gene: -; v_gene: TRBV12-3/TRBV12-4; CDR3nt: TGTGCCAGCAGTCGCGGGGCCTACGAACTGTTTTTT; CDR3aa: CASSRGAYELFF